These T cell receptor beta chains were read from a single sample in a study of blood T cell repertoires in COVID-19. Method: immunoSEQ multiplex PCR; TCRdb's copy keeps in-frame clones and lacks some. Among 250,000 to 300,000 clones listed, just under 90% were seen once. Sequencing used peripheral blood. All receptors come from a woman in her 30s with COVID-19, enrolled during active disease. Both conserved end residues are part of each CDR3. D genes are given only for firm matches. Only part of the rows carry a size: once, few, many, or a class if the clone is expanded.

j_gene,v_gene,d_gene,abundance,CDR3aa,CDR3nt
TRBJ1-6,TRBV3-1/TRBV3-2,.,.,CASSQGYRVSYNSPLHF,TGTGCCAGCAGCCAAGGGTACAGAGTCTCCTATAATTCACCCCTCCACTTT
TRBJ2-7,TRBV10-2,TRBD2,.,CASRGRADSYEQYF,TGCGCCAGCAGAGGGAGGGCAGACTCCTACGAGCAGTACTTC
TRBJ1-5,TRBV2,.,once,CAGFPDTLEPQHF,TGTGCCGGTTTTCCGGACACATTGGAGCCCCAGCATTTT
TRBJ1-1,TRBV19,.,.,CASSINRNTEAFF,TGTGCCAGTAGTATCAACAGAAACACTGAAGCTTTCTTT
TRBJ1-1,TRBV28,TRBD1,.,CASSPRQGEGNTEAFF,TGTGCCAGCAGCCCTCGACAGGGTGAAGGGAACACTGAAGCTTTCTTT
TRBJ1-1,TRBV5-4,TRBD1,few,CASSWQGDTEAFF,TGTGCCAGCAGCTGGCAGGGGGACACTGAAGCTTTCTTT
TRBJ1-2,TRBV18,.,.,CASSTERVGYTF,TGTGCCAGCTCTACGGAGCGGGTCGGCTACACCTTC
TRBJ1-3,TRBV2,TRBD1,.,CASGGTVLQSGNTIYF,TGTGCCAGCGGCGGGACAGTCCTCCAATCTGGAAACACCATATATTTT
TRBJ1-5,TRBV15,.,.,CATSSPQGFDQPQHF,TGTGCCACCAGCAGCCCACAGGGCTTCGATCAGCCCCAGCATTTT
TRBJ2-3,TRBV10-2,TRBD1,.,CASSELIGTAGADTQYF,TGCGCCAGCAGTGAGCTGATTGGGACAGCCGGGGCAGATACGCAGTATTTT
TRBJ2-5,TRBV6-2/TRBV6-3,.,.,CASSWSAYSQETQYF,TGTGCCAGCAGTTGGTCAGCGTATAGCCAAGAGACCCAGTACTTC
TRBJ2-7,TRBV20-1,.,.,CSASAGLADGQYF,TGCAGTGCTAGTGCGGGACTGGCCGACGGGCAGTACTTC
TRBJ2-1,TRBV13,TRBD2,.,CASSLGAGGLQEQFF,TGTGCCAGCAGCTTAGGGGCGGGGGGCCTCCAGGAGCAGTTCTTC
TRBJ2-2,TRBV11-2,TRBD1,.,CASSFTGVTGELFF,TGTGCCAGCAGCTTTACAGGGGTCACCGGGGAGCTGTTTTTT
TRBJ1-5,TRBV6-4,TRBD1,.,CANVRRGQSFISNQPQHF,TGTGCAAACGTCCGGCGGGGACAGAGTTTTATAAGCAATCAGCCCCAGCATTTT
TRBJ1-5,TRBV10-3,TRBD1,.,CAISPTGGGNQPQHF,TGTGCCATCAGTCCTACAGGGGGCGGTAATCAGCCCCAGCATTTT
TRBJ2-5,TRBV2,.,.,CASSMDSQETQYF,TGTGCCAGCAGTATGGACTCTCAAGAGACCCAGTACTTC
TRBJ1-1,TRBV5-4,TRBD1,.,CASRRTPDRAFEAFF,TGTGCCAGCAGGCGTACCCCGGACAGGGCCTTTGAAGCTTTCTTT
TRBJ1-4,TRBV4-1,TRBD1,.,CASSERQGELFF,TGCGCCAGCAGCGAGCGACAGGGTGAACTGTTTTTT
TRBJ2-1,TRBV18,.,once,CASSPIAVGNNEQFF,TGTGCCAGCTCACCTATAGCGGTGGGGAACAATGAGCAGTTCTTC